The 26 T cell receptor beta chains reported below all come from one sample, sequenced in a study of cytomegalovirus exposure and HLA in healthy donors. TCRdb keeps only in-frame clones here, not all; method: immunoSEQ multiplex PCR. Counted here are 100,000 to 150,000 clones, around 88% occurring once; the ten biggest clones make up 4.9%. The sequenced material came from PBMCs. These receptors were taken from a man aged 18 to 29 in good health and CMV-seronegative.

The CDR3 region is CASSPQDTF. The CDR3, as DNA: TGTGCCAGCAGCCCACAAGACACCTTC. The chain employs TRBV7-9 and TRBJ1-2; no firm D call. The CDR3 totals 9 residues. V was shortened by 5 bases and J by 12 bases, with 7 bases between the two germline ends. CDR1 SEHNR and CDR2 FQNEAQ come from the germline V gene (reference sequence).

This clone was counted ten times or more. The chain has TRBV2 and TRBJ2-5; 9 bases align to TRBD2. V shed 6 bases and J 1 base; nucleotides not matched to a gene: 3. Germline CDR1 reads SNHLY; CDR2 reads FYNNEI. The CDR3 runs 14 residues. The CDR3 spells CASRSGGIQETQYF. The CDR3 DNA is TGTGCCAGCAGAAGCGGGGGGATCCAAGAGACCCAGTACTTC.

This clone has a handful of counts. V and J are TRBV6-1 and TRBJ2-7; 10 bases map to TRBD1. This CDR3 region has 15 residues. CDR1 is MNHNS and CDR2 is SASEGT in the germline V gene. The trim removed 1 base at V and 0 bases at J, leaving 0 bases unmatched. The CDR3 loop is CASSEGTGGSYEQYF. The CDR3 DNA is TGTGCCAGCAGTGAAGGGACAGGGGGCTCCTACGAGCAGTACTTC.

The chain joins TRBV6-5 to TRBJ2-7; a possible D gene is TRBD1 (6 bases). The CDR3 consists of 14 residues. Trimming removed 5 bases from V and 0 bases from J, with 11 bases in between. Germline assignment: CDR1 MNHEY and CDR2 SVGAGI. This CDR3 reads CASSTRQASYEQYF. The CDR3 nucleotides read TGTGCCAGCAGTACCCGACAGGCCTCCTACGAGCAGTACTTC.

The J gene is TRBJ1-2, the V gene TRBV10-3; 8 bases are shared with TRBD1. Germline CDR1 is ENHRY and CDR2 is SYGVKD. This CDR3 has 19 amino acids. Unmatched junction bases numbered 15, after V lost 2 bases and J lost 1 base. The CDR3 spells CAISEGPRTGSHRNYGYTF. CDR3 DNA sequence: TGTGCCATCAGTGAGGGGCCGAGGACAGGGTCGCATCGTAACTATGGCTACACCTTC.

The CDR3 bases are TGTGCCAGCAGCTTGGAACAGGGGGCGTACGCTGAAGCTTTCTTT. Amino acid sequence: CASSLEQGAYAEAFF. This sequence joins TRBV5-6 and TRBJ1-1; 9 bases are a match to TRBD1. The CDR3 consists of 15 residues. Germline V gene data show CDR1 as SGHDT and CDR2 as YYEEEE. J gave up 6 bases and V 0 bases, and 6 bases lay outside the gene matches.

V gene TRBV7-8 combines with J gene TRBJ2-5; D may be TRBD2 (5 bases). The germline CDR1 and CDR2 sequences are SGHVS and FQNEAQ. CDR3 length: 13 residues. V lost 5 bases and J lost 5, with 12 bases in between. This CDR3 is CASSPEGWETQYF. CDR3 nucleotides: TGTGCCAGCAGCCCTGAGGGTTGGGAGACCCAGTACTTC.

The chain links TRBV9 to TRBJ2-3; D is unclear. V was trimmed by 4 bases and J by 5 bases, leaving 23 bases between them. This CDR3 spans 17 amino acids. CDR1 and CDR2 (germline): SGDLS, YYNGEE. The CDR3 here is CASSSREIGLYLDTQYF. The CDR3 DNA reads as TGTGCCAGCAGCTCACGAGAAATTGGTCTGTATTTAGATACGCAGTATTTT.

CDR3 sequence reads: CASSPGDWRVNQPQHF. The CDR3 DNA sequence: TGTGCCAGCAGCCCCGGGGACTGGCGAGTAAATCAGCCCCAGCATTTT. The V call is TRBV11-2, the J call TRBJ1-5, with D possibly TRBD1 on 5 matching bases. The CDR3 runs 16 residues. Germline-derived CDR1 and CDR2 are SGHAT and FQNNGV. Trimming took 5 bases from V and 4 from J, leaving 18 bases between them. Supplemented by reference TRBV11-2 and TRBJ1-5, the full variable domain reads EAGVAQSPRYKIIEKRQSVAFWCNPISGHATLYWYQQILGQGPKLLIQFQNNGVVDDSQLPKDRFSAERLKGVDSTLKIQPAKLEDSAVYLCASSPGDWRVNQPQHFGDGTRLSIL.

V usage is TRBV7-8 and J usage is TRBJ2-1; 15 positions agree with TRBD2. CDR1 and CDR2 (germline): SGHVS, FQNEAQ. The J segment lost 8 bases and the V segment lost 3 bases, leaving 5 bases of the junction unmatched. The CDR3 runs to 16 residues. The CDR3 sequence: CASSLGTSGRQDEQFF. DNA for the CDR3: TGTGCCAGCAGCTTGGGGACTAGCGGGAGGCAGGATGAGCAGTTCTTC.

The chain couples TRBV5-1 to TRBJ2-3; D may be TRBD2 (5 bases). The germline CDR1 and CDR2 sequences are SGHRS and YFSETQ. This CDR3 comprises 14 residues. The V gene lost 4 bases and the J gene lost 1 base, with 10 bases spanning the gap. CDR3 DNA sequence: TGCGCCAGCAGCCCGGACTCGGGCACAGATACGCAGTATTTT. Amino acids: CASSPDSGTDTQYF.

This clone was seen more than once but under ten times. The chain is built from TRBV19 and TRBJ1-6, with a tentative D call TRBD1 (5 bases). The V and J ends lost 7 bases and 4 bases respectively, with 14 bases between them. The germline V gene encodes CDR1 LNHDA and CDR2 SQIVND (reference sequence). This CDR3 contains 15 residues. CDR3 loop: CASNAGRLYNSPLHF. The DNA for the CDR3 is TGTGCCAGTAACGCGGGACGGCTGTATAATTCACCCCTCCACTTT.

The chain couples TRBV5-6 to TRBJ2-6, with 12 positions matching TRBD2. From germline, CDR1 is SGHDT and CDR2 YYEEEE. V was clipped by 6 bases and J by 0 bases; unmatched bases: 4. The CDR3 runs 17 residues. The CDR3 DNA sequence: TGTGCCAGCATCCTAGCGGGAGGGGACTCTGGGGCCAACGTCCTGACTTTC. Amino acids: CASILAGGDSGANVLTF.

This chain links TRBV30 with TRBJ2-5; the match to TRBD2 covers 9 bases. Per the germline V gene, CDR1 is GTSNPN and CDR2 is SVGIG (reference sequence). Trimming removed 3 bases from V and 5 bases from J; junction bases left unmatched: 10. This CDR3 contains 15 residues. The CDR3 region is CAWRGRASGVETQYF. As DNA, the CDR3 is TGTGCCTGGAGGGGGAGAGCTAGCGGGGTTGAGACCCAGTACTTC.

The chain combines TRBV30 with TRBJ1-2; no clear D. The CDR3 has 14 residues. From germline, CDR1 is GTSNPN and CDR2 SVGIG (reference sequence). V lost 0 bases and J lost 8, with 16 bases in between. CDR3 sequence reads: CAWSVRRRGKGYTF. DNA of the CDR3: TGTGCCTGGAGTGTAAGGCGGAGAGGGAAAGGCTACACCTTC.

The sample holds one count of this clone. This rearrangement joins TRBV30 to TRBJ1-6; maybe TRBD1 (5 bases). Germline CDR1 and CDR2: GTSNPN and SVGIG (reference sequence). Trimming removed 0 bases at V and 7 bases at J, with 16 bases between. This CDR3 is built from 16 residues. CDR3 nucleotides: TGTGCCTGGAGTGTATTCCCCCAGGGTGGGAATTCACCCCTCCACTTT. Its translation: CAWSVFPQGGNSPLHF.

The chain employs TRBV4-1 and TRBJ2-7, with 8 positions matching TRBD2. The germline V gene has CDR1 MGHRA and CDR2 YSYEKL. There are 17 residues in the CDR3. Trimming removed 0 bases from V and 2 bases from J; junction bases left unmatched: 9. CDR3 region: CASSQDRVTGGTYEQYF. CDR3 bases: TGCGCCAGCAGCCAAGATCGAGTGACGGGAGGGACCTACGAGCAGTACTTC.

V is TRBV6-4 and J is TRBJ2-3; perhaps TRBD2 as D (6 bases). This CDR3 comprises 15 residues. Per the germline V gene, CDR1 is MRHNA and CDR2 is SNTAGT. Trimming took 4 bases from V and 1 from J, leaving 12 bases between them. In DNA, the CDR3 is TGTGCCAGCAGTGCACTAGCAGCAGGCACAGATACGCAGTATTTT. Its translation: CASSALAAGTDTQYF.

The rearrangement uses TRBV6-1 and TRBJ2-7, with 7 bases matching TRBD2. Germline V lookup: CDR1 MNHNS, CDR2 SASEGT. Trimming at V came to 6 bases and at J to 2 bases, leaving 7 bases not matched to a gene. This CDR3 comprises 14 residues. DNA of the CDR3: TGTGCCAGCAGGGAGAGGCTAGCGGCCTACGAGCAGTACTTC. As protein: CASRERLAAYEQYF.

In its sample, this clone was seen once. This chain uses TRBV29-1 with TRBJ2-1; 7 bases map to TRBD2. This CDR3 is 13 amino acids long. After removal of 3 bases from V and 8 bases from J, the junction contained 7 bases not matched to a gene. From germline, CDR1 is SQVTM and CDR2 ANQGSEA. In DNA, the CDR3 is TGCAGCGTTGAGGGGGGGGTTATCCATGAGCAGTTCTTC. Encoded protein: CSVEGGVIHEQFF.

This clone was seen a handful of times. This chain connects TRBV6-1 to TRBJ2-7; TRBD1 aligns across 10 bases. Germline-derived CDR1 and CDR2 are MNHNS and SASEGT. J gave up 0 bases and V 5 bases, and 1 base lay outside the gene matches. This CDR3 region has 14 residues. The CDR3 protein is CASSRTGGSYEQYF. DNA of the CDR3: TGTGCCAGCAGTAGGACAGGGGGCTCCTACGAGCAGTACTTC.

The sample holds one count of this clone. For the CDR3, the DNA is TGTGCCAGCAATGGCGGGAGGGTGACAGATACGCAGTATTTT. Its translation is CASNGGRVTDTQYF. This chain uses TRBV11-2 with TRBJ2-3, with 9 nucleotides matching TRBD2. The V gene's germline CDR1 is SGHAT and CDR2 FQNNGV. The CDR3 has 14 amino acids. V shed 7 bases, J shed 3 bases, and the junction held 5 bases outside the gene matches.

The chain joins TRBV19 to TRBJ1-1, with a weak D call TRBD1 (5 bases). Germline CDR1 and CDR2: LNHDA and SQIVND (reference sequence). The CDR3 totals 16 residues. With 3 bases removed from V and 1 base from J, the gap between germline ends came to 15 bases. The CDR3 DNA sequence: TGTGCCAGTAGTATCCGGGCCAGGGCGGAGAACACTGAAGCTTTCTTT. Translating gives CASSIRARAENTEAFF.

This clone turned up a few times. This chain links TRBV19 with TRBJ1-4; TRBD1 agrees at 7 bases. From germline, CDR1 is LNHDA and CDR2 SQIVND (reference sequence). V shed 3 bases, J shed 10 bases, and the junction held 8 bases outside the gene matches. The CDR3 spans 14 residues. The CDR3 DNA reads TGTGCCAGTAGTATTGAACAGGGGCAAGGAAAACTGTTTTTT. Residues: CASSIEQGQGKLFF.

The J gene is TRBJ1-4, the V gene TRBV5-1, with D perhaps TRBD1 (6 bases). The germline V and J ends were trimmed by 0 bases and 6 bases, with 12 bases remaining between them. Germline CDR1 and CDR2: SGHRS and YFSETQ. The CDR3 has 15 amino acids. CDR3 sequence reads: CASSLAIQGYEKLFF. The DNA for the CDR3 is TGCGCCAGCAGCTTGGCCATACAGGGATATGAAAAACTGTTTTTT.

V usage is TRBV6-5 and J usage is TRBJ2-7; maybe TRBD1 (6 bases). Germline V gene data show CDR1 as MNHEY and CDR2 as SVGAGI. The CDR3 totals 14 residues. Deletions cut 5 bases from V and 2 bases from J, with 13 bases between. The CDR3 loop reads CASSEGDGPYEQYF. DNA of the CDR3: TGTGCCAGCAGTGAGGGGGACGGCCCCTACGAGCAGTACTTC.